This paragraph reports one TCR beta chain. The antigen remains unidentified. The data were taken from a study of cytomegalovirus exposure and HLA in healthy donors. Background on the study: Caucasian-associated ancestry cluster membership applied to about four fifths of over 350 genotyped donors. General observations from the study: Presence/absence analyses rested on an assumption that sequencing depth was roughly uniform across donors. Immune exposure was documented only through CMV serostatus. In an earlier analysis, most TCR beta V segments were productive about 87% or about 30% of the time.

Primers: 60 Vbeta forward and 13 Jbeta reverse. Method: immunoSEQ multiplex PCR; TCRdb's copy keeps in-frame clones and lacks some. The data hold some 150,000 clones, with roughly three quarters observed a single time. Germline CDR1 and CDR2: LNHDA and SQIVND (reference sequence). Trimming cost V 0 bases and J 4 bases; bases outside gene matches: 7. CDR3 size: 17 residues. The sequence derives from a man aged 18 to 29 in good health and CMV-seropositive. The chain joins TRBV19 to TRBJ1-5; 9 bases map to TRBD1. Sequencing was performed on PBMCs. CDR3 sequence: CASSIDGGTGPNQPQHF. CDR3 DNA sequence: TGTGCCAGTAGTATAGACGGAGGGACAGGGCCTAATCAGCCCCAGCATTTT.